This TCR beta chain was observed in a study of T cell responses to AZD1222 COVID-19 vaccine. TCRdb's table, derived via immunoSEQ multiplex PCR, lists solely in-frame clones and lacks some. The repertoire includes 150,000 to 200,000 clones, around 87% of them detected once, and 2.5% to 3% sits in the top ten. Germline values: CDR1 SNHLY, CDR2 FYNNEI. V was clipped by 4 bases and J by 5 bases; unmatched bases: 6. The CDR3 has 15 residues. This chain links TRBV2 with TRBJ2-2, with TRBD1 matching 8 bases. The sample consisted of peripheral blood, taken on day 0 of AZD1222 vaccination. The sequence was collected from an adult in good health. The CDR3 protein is CASSGQGLYTGELFF. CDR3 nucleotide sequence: TGTGCCAGCAGTGGACAGGGGCTGTATACCGGGGAGCTGTTTTTT.